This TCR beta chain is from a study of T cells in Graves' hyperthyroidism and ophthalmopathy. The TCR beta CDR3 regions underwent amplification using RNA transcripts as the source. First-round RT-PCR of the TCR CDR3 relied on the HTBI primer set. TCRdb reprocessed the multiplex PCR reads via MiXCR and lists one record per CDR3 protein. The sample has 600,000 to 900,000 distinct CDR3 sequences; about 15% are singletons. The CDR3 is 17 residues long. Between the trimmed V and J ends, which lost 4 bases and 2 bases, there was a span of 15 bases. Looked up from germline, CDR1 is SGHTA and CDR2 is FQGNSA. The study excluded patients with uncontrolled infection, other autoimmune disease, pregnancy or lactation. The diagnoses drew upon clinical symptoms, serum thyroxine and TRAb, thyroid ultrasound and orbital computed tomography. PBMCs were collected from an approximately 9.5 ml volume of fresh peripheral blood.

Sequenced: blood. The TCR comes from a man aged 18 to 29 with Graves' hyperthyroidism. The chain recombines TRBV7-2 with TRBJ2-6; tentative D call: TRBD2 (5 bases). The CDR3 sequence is CASSSRAGRPGANVLTF. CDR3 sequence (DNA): TGTGCCAGCAGCTCGAGGGCAGGCCGCCCTGGGGCCAACGTCCTGACTTTC.